This entry describes one TCR beta chain. Its specificity is unknown. The sequence runs out 3 residues before the end of the CDR3; the remainder is reconstructed from the germline J gene. This sample was included in a study of T cells in women clearing cervical HPV infection. Looking at the study overall: For cases, blood was sampled a median 149 days after lesion detection, interquartile range roughly 80 to 200 days. Study-wide points: Repertoire richness, not evenness, was significantly elevated in CIN3+ cases versus controls.

CDR3 size: 14 residues. Losses at the gene ends were 2 bases for V and 6 bases for J; bases not matched to a gene: 6. Looked up from germline, CDR1 is DFQATT and CDR2 is SNEGSKA (reference sequence). Profiling relied on immunoSEQ multiplex PCR, and the TCRdb table lists in-frame clones only, not all of them. This specimen shows about 30,000 clones; the ten leading clones hold roughly 4%. HPV was found by MY09/MY11 PCR and dot-blot genotyping. This chain links TRBV20-1 with TRBJ2-3; 9 bases agree with TRBD2. The sample consisted of blood buffy coat. The sequence derives from a woman aged 18-70 years with a cervical HPV16 infection that either progressed to CIN3+ or cleared (not recorded which). The CDR3 sequence: CSARLAGYLDTQYF. Incomplete CDR3 DNA: TGCAGTGCTAGACTAGCGGGATACTTGGATACG.